This record concerns one T cell receptor (beta chain) sequence. Its antigen is unknown. This specimen comes from a study of T cell responses to AZD1222 COVID-19 vaccine. Sequenced by immunoSEQ multiplex PCR; TCRdb stores in-frame clones only, minus some. In the table there are 100,000 to 150,000 clones, around 86% of which are singletons. The study, taken as a whole, reports: Sampling that yielded the repertoires occurred only after the peak T cell response. Reportedly, nearly half of unique spike TCRs recognized epitopes outside B.1.351/B.1.1.7 mutations.

This TCR came from an adult in good health. The sample here was peripheral blood, taken on day 0 of AZD1222 vaccination.

The CDR3 sequence is CASSRDGGEEQPQHF. The CDR3 nucleotides read TGTGCCAGCAGTCGGGACGGGGGGGAAGAACAGCCCCAGCATTTT. The gene calls are TRBV6-5 and TRBJ1-5; a possible D gene is TRBD1 (5 bases). V lost 5 bases to trimming and J lost 7 bases, with 18 bases between them. This CDR3 contains 15 residues. The germline V gene encodes CDR1 MNHEY and CDR2 SVGAGI.